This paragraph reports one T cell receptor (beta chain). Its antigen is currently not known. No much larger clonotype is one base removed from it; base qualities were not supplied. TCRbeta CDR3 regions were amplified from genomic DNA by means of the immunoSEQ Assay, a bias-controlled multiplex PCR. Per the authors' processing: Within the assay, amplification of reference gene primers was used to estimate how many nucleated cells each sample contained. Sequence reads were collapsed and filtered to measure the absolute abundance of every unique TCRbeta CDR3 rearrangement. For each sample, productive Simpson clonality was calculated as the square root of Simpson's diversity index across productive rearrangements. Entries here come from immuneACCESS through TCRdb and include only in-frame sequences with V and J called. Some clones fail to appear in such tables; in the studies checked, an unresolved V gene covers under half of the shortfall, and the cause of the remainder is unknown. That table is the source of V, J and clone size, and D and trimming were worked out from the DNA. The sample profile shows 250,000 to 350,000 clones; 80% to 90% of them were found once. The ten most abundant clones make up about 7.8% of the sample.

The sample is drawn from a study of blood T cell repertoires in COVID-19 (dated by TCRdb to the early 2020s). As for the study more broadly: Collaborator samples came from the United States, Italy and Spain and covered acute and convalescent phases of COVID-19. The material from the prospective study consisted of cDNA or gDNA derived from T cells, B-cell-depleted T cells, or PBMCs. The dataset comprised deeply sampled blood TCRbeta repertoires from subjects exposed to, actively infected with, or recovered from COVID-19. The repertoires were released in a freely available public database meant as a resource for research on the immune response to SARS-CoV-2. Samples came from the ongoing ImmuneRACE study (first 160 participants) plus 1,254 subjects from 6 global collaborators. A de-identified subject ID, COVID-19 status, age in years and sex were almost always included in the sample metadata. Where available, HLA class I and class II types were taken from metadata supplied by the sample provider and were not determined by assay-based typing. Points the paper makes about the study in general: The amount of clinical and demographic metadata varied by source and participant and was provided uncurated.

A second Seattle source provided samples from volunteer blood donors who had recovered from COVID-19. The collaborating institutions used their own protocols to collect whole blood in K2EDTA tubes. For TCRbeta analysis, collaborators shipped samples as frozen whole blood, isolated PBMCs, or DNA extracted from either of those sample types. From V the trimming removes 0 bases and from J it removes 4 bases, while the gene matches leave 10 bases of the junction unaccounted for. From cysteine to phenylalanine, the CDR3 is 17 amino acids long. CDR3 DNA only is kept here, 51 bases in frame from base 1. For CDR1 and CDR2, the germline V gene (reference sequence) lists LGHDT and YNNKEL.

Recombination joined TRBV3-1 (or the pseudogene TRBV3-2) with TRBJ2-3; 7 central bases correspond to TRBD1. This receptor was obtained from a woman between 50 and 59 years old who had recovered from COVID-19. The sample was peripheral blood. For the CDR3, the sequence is CASSQDLGRGSADTQYF. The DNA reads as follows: TGTGCCAGCAGCCAAGACTTGGGCAGGGGGAGCGCAGATACGCAGTATTTT.